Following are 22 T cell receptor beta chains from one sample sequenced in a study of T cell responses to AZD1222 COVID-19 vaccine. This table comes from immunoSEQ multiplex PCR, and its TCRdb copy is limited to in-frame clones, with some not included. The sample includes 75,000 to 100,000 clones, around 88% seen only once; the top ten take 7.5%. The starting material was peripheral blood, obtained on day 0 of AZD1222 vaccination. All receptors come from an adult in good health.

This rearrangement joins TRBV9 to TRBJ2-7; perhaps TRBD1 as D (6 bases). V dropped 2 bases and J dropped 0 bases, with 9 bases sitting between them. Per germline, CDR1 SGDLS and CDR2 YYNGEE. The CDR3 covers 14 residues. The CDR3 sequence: CASSVMDSSYEQYF. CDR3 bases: TGTGCCAGCAGCGTGATGGACAGCTCCTACGAGCAGTACTTC.

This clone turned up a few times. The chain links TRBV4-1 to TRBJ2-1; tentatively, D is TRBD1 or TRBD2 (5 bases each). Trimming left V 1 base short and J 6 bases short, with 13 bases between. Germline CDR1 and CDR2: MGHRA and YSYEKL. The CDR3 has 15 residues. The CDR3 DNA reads TGCGCCAGCAGCCAAGGCAGTATGGGACCCAATGAGCAGTTCTTC. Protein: CASSQGSMGPNEQFF.

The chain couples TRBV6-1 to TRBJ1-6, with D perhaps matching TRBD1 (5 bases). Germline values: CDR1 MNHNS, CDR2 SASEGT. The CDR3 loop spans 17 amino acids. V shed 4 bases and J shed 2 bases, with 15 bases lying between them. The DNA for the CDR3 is TGTGCCAGCAGTGGGCACAGGAGCGGAACCTATAATTCACCCCTCCACTTT. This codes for CASSGHRSGTYNSPLHF.

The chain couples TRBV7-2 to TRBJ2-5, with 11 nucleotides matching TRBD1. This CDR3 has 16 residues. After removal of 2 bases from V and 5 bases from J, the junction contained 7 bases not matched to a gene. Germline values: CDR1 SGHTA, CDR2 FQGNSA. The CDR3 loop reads CASSLRTGGLGETQYF. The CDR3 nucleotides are TGTGCCAGCAGCTTACGGACAGGGGGCTTGGGTGAGACCCAGTACTTC.

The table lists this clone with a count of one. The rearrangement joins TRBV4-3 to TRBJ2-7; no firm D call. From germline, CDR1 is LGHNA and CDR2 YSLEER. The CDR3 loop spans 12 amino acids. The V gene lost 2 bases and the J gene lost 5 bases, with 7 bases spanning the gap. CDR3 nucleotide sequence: TGCGCCAGCAGCCAACCTGGAGACGAGCAGTACTTC. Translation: CASSQPGDEQYF.

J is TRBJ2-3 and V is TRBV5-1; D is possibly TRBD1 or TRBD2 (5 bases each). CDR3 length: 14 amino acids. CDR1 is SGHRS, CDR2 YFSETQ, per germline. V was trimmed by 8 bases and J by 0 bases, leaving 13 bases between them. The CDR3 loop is CASATGPSTDTQYF. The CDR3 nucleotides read TGCGCCAGTGCTACGGGGCCTAGCACAGATACGCAGTATTTT.

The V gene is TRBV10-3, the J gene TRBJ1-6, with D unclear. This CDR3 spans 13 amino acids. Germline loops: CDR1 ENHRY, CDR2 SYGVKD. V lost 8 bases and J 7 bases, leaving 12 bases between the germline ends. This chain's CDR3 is CAIPAEWNSPLHF. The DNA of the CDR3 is TGTGCCATCCCGGCCGAATGGAATTCACCCCTCCACTTT.

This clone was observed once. CDR3 protein: CASSRGVYGYTF. The DNA for the CDR3 is TGTGCCAGCAGCAGGGGGGTCTATGGCTACACCTTC. The chain is built from TRBV5-6 and TRBJ1-2; perhaps TRBD1 as D (6 bases). Germline V gene lookup returns CDR1 SGHDT and CDR2 YYEEEE. This CDR3 is 12 amino acids long. Trimming removed 4 bases at V and 4 bases at J, with 8 bases between.

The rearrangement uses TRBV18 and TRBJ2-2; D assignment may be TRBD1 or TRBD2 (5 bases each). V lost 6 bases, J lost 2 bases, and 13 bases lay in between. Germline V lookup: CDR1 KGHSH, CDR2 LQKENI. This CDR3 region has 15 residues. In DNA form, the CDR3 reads TGTGCCAGCTCCTCGAGGGACGGAAACACCGGGGAGCTGTTTTTT. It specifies CASSSRDGNTGELFF. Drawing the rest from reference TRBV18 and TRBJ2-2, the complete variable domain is NAGVMQNPRHLVRRRGQEARLRCSPMKGHSHVYWYRQLPEEGLKFMVYLQKENIIDESGMPKERFSAEFPKEGPSILRIQQVVRGDSAAYFCASSSRDGNTGELFFGEGSRLTVL.

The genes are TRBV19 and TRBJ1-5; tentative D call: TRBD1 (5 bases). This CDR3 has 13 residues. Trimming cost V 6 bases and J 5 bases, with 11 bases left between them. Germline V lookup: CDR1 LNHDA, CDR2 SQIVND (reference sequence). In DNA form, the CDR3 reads TGTGCCAGTAGAGGGGACGGGCATCAGCCCCAGCATTTT. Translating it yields CASRGDGHQPQHF.

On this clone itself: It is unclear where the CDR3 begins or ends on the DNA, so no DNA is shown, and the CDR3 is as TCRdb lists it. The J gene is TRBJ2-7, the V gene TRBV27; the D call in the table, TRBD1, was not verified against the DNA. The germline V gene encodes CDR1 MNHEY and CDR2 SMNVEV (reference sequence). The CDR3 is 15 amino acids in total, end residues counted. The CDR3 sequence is CASSLGMGQSYEQYF.

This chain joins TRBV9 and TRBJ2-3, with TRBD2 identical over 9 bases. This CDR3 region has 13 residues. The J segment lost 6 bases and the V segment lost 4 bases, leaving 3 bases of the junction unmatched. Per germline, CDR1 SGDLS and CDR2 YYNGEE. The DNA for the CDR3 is TGTGCCAGCAGCCGGACTAGCGCGGATACGCAGTATTTT. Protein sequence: CASSRTSADTQYF.

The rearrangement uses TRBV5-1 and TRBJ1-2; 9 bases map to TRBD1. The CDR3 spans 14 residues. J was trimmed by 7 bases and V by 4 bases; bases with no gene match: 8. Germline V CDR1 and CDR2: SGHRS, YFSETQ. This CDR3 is CASSARDREGGYTF. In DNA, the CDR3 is TGCGCCAGCAGCGCCCGGGACAGGGAAGGTGGCTACACCTTC.

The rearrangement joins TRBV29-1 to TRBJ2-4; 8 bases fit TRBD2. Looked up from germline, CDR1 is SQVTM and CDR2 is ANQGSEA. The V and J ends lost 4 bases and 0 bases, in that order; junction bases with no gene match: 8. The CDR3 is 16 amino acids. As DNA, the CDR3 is TGCAGCGTTGTTGATCTTAGCGGGGAAGCCAAAAACATTCAGTACTTC. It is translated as CSVVDLSGEAKNIQYF.

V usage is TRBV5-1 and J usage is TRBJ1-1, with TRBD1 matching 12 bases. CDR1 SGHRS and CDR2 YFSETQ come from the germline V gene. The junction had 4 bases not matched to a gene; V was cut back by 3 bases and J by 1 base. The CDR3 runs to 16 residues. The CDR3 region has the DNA TGCGCCAGCAGCTCGGGACAGGGGGCTCGGAACACTGAAGCTTTCTTT. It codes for CASSSGQGARNTEAFF.

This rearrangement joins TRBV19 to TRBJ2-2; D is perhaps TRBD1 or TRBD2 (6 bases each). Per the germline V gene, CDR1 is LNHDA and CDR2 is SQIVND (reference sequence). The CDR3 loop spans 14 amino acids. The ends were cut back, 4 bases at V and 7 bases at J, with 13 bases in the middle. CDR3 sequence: CASSRGASGGELFF. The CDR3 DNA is TGTGCCAGTAGTAGGGGGGCTTCGGGCGGGGAGCTGTTTTTT. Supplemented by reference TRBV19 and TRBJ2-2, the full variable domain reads DGGITQSPKYLFRKEGQNVTLSCEQNLNHDAMYWYRQDPGQGLRLIYYSQIVNDFQKGDIAEGYSVSREKKESFPLTVTSAQKNPTAFYLCASSRGASGGELFFGEGSRLTVL.

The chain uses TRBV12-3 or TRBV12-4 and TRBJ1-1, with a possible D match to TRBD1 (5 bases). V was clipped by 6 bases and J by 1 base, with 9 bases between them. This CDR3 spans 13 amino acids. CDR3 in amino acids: CASSPDTNTEAFF. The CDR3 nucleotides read TGTGCCAGCAGCCCGGACACGAACACTGAAGCTTTCTTT.

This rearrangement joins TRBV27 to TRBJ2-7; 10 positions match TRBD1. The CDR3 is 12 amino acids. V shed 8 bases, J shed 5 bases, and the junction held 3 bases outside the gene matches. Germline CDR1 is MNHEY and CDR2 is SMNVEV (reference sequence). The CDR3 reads CASGDRGHEQYF. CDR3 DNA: TGTGCCAGCGGGGACAGGGGTCACGAGCAGTACTTC.

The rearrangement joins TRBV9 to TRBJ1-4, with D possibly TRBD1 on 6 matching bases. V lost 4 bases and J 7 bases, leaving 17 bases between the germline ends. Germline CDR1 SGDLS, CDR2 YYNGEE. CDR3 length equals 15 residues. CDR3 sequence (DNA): TGTGCCAGCAGCCCCCGTCAGGGGAACGGTGAAAAACTGTTTTTT. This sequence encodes CASSPRQGNGEKLFF.

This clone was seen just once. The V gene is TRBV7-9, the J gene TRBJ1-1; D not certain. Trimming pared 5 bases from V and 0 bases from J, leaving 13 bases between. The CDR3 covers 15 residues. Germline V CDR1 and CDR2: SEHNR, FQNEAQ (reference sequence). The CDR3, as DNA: TGTGCCAGCAGCCCGCCCGAAATTATGAACACTGAAGCTTTCTTT. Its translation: CASSPPEIMNTEAFF.

Here the CDR3 DNA reads TGTGCCAGCAGCGCCCTGGGGGCCACCCAGTACTTC. Translated, it gives CASSALGATQYF. The J gene is TRBJ2-5, the V gene TRBV9, with D maybe TRBD1 (6 bases). Germline values: CDR1 SGDLS, CDR2 YYNGEE. The CDR3 extends over 12 amino acids. V lost 3 bases to trimming and J lost 8 bases, with 11 bases between them.

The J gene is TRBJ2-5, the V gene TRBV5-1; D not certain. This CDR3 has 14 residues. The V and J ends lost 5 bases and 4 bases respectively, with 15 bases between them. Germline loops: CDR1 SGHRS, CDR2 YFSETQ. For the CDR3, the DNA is TGCGCCAGCAGGGAAACCCCATGGGGAGAGACCCAGTACTTC. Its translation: CASRETPWGETQYF. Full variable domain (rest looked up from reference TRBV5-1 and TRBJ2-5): KAGVTQTPRYLIKTRGQQVTLSCSPISGHRSVSWYQQTPGQGLQFLFEYFSETQRNKGNFPGRFSGRQFSNSRSEMNVSTLELGDSALYLCASRETPWGETQYFGPGTRLLVL.